This T cell receptor beta chain was sequenced in a study of neurological immune-mediated disorders. This clonotype was seen many times. TCRdb analysed the 5' RACE reads with MiXCR anew, one entry per CDR3 protein. Counted here are approximately 36,000 distinct CDR3 sequences, over 12% occurring once; the ten biggest clones make up over 20%. The length of the CDR3 is 13 residues. Germline CDR1 reads LGHDT; CDR2 reads YNNKEL (reference sequence). V dropped 1 base and J dropped 8; count of bases not matched to a gene: 3. The sequence came from a woman aged 45 to 65 with HTLV-1-associated myelopathy (HAM/TSP). The source material was PBMCs. The chain has TRBV3-1 and TRBJ1-2; 8 nucleotides align to TRBD1. In DNA, the CDR3 is TGTGCCAGCAGCCAAGGACAGGGGTTCGGCTACACCTTC. This translates into CASSQGQGFGYTF. Full variable domain (outside the CDR3, taken from reference TRBV3-1 and TRBJ1-2): DTAVSQTPKYLVTQMGNDKSIKCEQNLGHDTMYWYKQDSKKFLKIMFSYNNKELIINETVPNRFSPKSPDKAHLNLHINSLELGDSAVYFCASSQGQGFGYTFGSGTRLTVV.